This TCR beta chain was captured by sequencing in a study of cytomegalovirus exposure and HLA in healthy donors. This clone came up once. The CDR3 contains 14 residues. V shed 4 bases and J shed 2 bases, with 11 bases lying between them. Germline CDR1 is GTSNPN and CDR2 is SVGIG (reference sequence). Use of 60 Vbeta and 13 Jbeta primers characterized the PCR. In the authors' methods: Roughly 9.9 million shared chains were among the 80 million or so unique TCR beta chains that a later analysis counted. Sequencing used immunoSEQ multiplex PCR; TCRdb keeps in-frame clones, though not all of them. For V, J and clone size, that table is used; D and trimming come from the DNA. This sample has some 90,000 clones, with approximately 80% found just once.

The genes are TRBV30 and TRBJ1-4, with a weak D call TRBD1 (5 bases). This receptor was taken from a man aged 45-60 years in good health and CMV-seropositive. Sequences were obtained from PBMCs. The CDR3 loop is CAWTLRGTNEKLFF. DNA of the CDR3: TGTGCCTGGACCCTAAGGGGTACTAATGAAAAACTGTTTTTT.